This T cell receptor beta chain originates from a study of CD8 T cells in Susac syndrome (dated by TCRdb to the late 2010s). About the investigation overall: Of the Susac syndrome patients who were sequenced, under 10 were in clinical remission while 5 or 6 had clinically active disease. At blood withdrawal, Susac syndrome patients were either therapy-naive, taking corticosteroids (in some cases with IVIg as well), or taking IVIg alone. The study used repertoire sequencing to test whether antigen drove CD8+ T cell activation and differentiation in Susac syndrome.

Findings and caveats that apply to the study as a whole: The number of individuals in the TCR sequencing and HLA analysis was acknowledged as relatively small. The CD4+ T cell repertoire of patients with Susac syndrome showed no detectable clonal expansion.

RNA was extracted using the RNeasy kit, and roughly 0.5 to 1 microgram was reverse transcribed with random hexamers. TCR beta CDR3 regions were amplified with the immunoSEQ multiplex PCR assay covering 54 Vbeta and 13 Jbeta segments. PCR amplification bias was corrected by using a synthetic template baseline for primer optimization and computational correction. Under the source paper's analysis protocol: Reads were annotated to V, D and J genes per IMGT and analyzed with immunoSEQ Analyzer, keeping only productive sequences. Clonality was calculated as one minus the Shannon entropy normalized by log2 of the number of productive unique sequences. For each patient and control, public and private clones were evaluated within the 100 most prevalent clones. Clones were defined as Susac-specific if absent from the healthy and MS cohorts, from around 1,100 published viral clones and from other ImmuneACCESS disease sequences. The public sequencing data were trimmed at Q25 with fastp and processed into clonotypes with MiXCR by TCRdb, which kept only in-frame beta chains. Every distinct CDR3 protein forms one entry, paired with its most common genes and DNA. The V and J calls reflect TCRdb's pipeline rather than the authors' work. Present in this sample are approximately 190,000 distinct CDR3 sequences, roughly nine tenths of which were seen just once. The ten largest account for around 0.1% of the sample.

Germline trimming: 2 bases from V, 0 bases from J; junction bases outside gene matches: 3. CDR1 KGHSH and CDR2 LQKENI were looked up in the germline V gene. The CDR3 goes from the cysteine to the phenylalanine over 16 residues. Just CDR3 DNA is preserved here, 48 bases in frame from base 1. Regarding this clonotype: Its antigen is not yet known. Per-base qualities were not stored, and no clone one base away is much larger.

Peripheral blood CD8+ and CD4+ T cells from healthy donors, Susac syndrome patients and multiple sclerosis patients were profiled using high-throughput TCR beta sequencing. The Susac syndrome patients fulfilled recently defined diagnostic criteria for either definite or probable disease. Bulk CD8+ and CD4+ T cells were purified magnetically by negative isolation, whereas CD8+ TEMRA cells were enriched by FACS. Blood was drawn into EDTA tubes, processed within 24 hours, and PBMCs were isolated by density gradient centrifugation. PBMCs destined for TCR sequencing were cryopreserved in liquid nitrogen and later thawed in a 37 °C water bath. Purity of sorted or isolated CD4+, CD8+ and CD8+ TEMRA cells was at least 90%.

This TCR was sampled from a human donor with Susac syndrome. What was sequenced was CD4+ T cells from PBMCs. The receptor chain draws on TRBV18 and TRBJ2-7; the central 11 bases match TRBD2. CDR3 protein: CASSPSLAGVSYEQYF. The DNA reads as follows: TGTGCCAGCTCACCATCACTAGCGGGGGTCTCCTACGAGCAGTACTTC.